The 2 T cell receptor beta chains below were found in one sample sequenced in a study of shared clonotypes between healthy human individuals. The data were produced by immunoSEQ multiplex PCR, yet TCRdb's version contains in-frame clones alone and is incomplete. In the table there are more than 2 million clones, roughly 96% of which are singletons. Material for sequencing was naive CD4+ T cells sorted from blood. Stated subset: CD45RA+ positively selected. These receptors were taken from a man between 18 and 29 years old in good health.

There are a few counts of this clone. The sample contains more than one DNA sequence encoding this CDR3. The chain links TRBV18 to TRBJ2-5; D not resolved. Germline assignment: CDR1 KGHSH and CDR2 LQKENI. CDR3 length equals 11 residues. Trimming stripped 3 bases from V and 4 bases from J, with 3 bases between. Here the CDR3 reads CASSPGETQYF. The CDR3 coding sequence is TGTGCCAGCTCACCTGGAGAGACCCAGTACTTC.

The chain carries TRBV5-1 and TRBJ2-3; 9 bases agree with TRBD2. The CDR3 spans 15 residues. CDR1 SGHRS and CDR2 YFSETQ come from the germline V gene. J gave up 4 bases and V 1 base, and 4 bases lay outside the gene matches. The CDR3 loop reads CASSLILAGADTQYF. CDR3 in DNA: TGCGCCAGCAGCTTGATTTTAGCGGGGGCAGATACGCAGTATTTT.